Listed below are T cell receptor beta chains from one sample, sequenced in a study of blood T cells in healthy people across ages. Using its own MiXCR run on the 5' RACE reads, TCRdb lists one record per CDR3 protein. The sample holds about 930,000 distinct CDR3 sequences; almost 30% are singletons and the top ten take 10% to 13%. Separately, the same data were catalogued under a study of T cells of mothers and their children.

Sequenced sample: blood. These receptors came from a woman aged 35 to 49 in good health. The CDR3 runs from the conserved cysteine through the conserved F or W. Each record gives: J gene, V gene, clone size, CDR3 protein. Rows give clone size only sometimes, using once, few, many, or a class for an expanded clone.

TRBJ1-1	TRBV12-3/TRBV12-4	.	CASSAWTGGNTEAFF
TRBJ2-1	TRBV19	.	CASSIDSTRNEQFF
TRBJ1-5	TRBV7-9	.	CASSSPTGWGTNSNQPQHF
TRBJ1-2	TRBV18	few	CASSPVAGTTNGYTF
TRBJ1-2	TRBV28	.	CASSSPAGYTF
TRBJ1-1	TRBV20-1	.	CSQPFRGNTEAFF
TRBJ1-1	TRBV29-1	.	CSASRTGVNTEAFF
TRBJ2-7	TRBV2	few	CASSDLLDRPYEQYF
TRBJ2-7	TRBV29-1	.	CSGRDRAKNEQYF
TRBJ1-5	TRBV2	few	CASIGQNNQPQHF
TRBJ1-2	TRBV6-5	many	CASSTSRGYGYTF
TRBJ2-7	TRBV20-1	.	CSAGALRPYEQYF
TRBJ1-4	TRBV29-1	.	CSVRSEGQGVEKLFF
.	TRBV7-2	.	CASSWGLSGNEQYF
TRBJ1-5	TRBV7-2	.	CASSPEWGNQPQHF
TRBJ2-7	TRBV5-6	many	CASSEPGQSYEQYF
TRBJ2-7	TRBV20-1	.	CSAGRQAPGEQYF
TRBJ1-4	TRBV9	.	CASSVGLRDVGEKLFF
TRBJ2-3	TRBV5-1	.	CASSLDGQNTDTQYF
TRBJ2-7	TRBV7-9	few	CASGVRGKYEQYF
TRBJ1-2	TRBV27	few	CASSLWGASGGYTF
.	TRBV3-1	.	CASGPTGSSYNEQYF
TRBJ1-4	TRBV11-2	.	CASSLPPNEKLFF
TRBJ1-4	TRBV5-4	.	CASSLRQGPEKLFF
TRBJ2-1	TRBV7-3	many	CASSSGGAFEQFF
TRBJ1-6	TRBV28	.	CASRAGGGNSPLHF
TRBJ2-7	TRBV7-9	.	CASSLNSGLGEQYF
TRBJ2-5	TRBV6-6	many	CASRSGTGAYVETQYF
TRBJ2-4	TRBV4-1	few	CAGSPSGGVAKNIQYF
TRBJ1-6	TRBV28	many	CASCDRGAYNSPLHF
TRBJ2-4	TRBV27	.	CASRMGQGLGEQYF